This TCR beta chain was obtained from a study of CD8+ T cells in alopecia areata. Across the study: Those patients who were treated received oral tofacitinib, which was given at 5 to 10 mg twice daily for moderate-to-severe alopecia areata. Study findings and constraints: Especially in alopecia totalis/universalis, lesional scalp showed greater clonality than normal scalp did.

To note about this clone: The antigen remains undetermined.

RNA extraction and reverse transcription yielded cDNA as sequencing template. The data were produced by immunoSEQ multiplex PCR, yet TCRdb's version contains in-frame clones alone and is incomplete. Counted here are 200,000 or so clones, 50% to 65% occurring once; the ten biggest clones make up 0.45%. Germline-derived CDR1 and CDR2 are MNHNS and SASEGT. V was clipped by 5 bases and J by 6 bases, with 5 bases between them. The CDR3 is 12 amino acids. Starting from PBMCs, sorting isolated CD4+ and CD8+ T cells. This receptor was taken from a human donor with alopecia areata. The chain joins TRBV6-1 to TRBJ1-6; the D is unclear. The sample was CD4+ T cells sorted from blood, taken at week 0. CDR3: CASSSPNSPLHF. CDR3 coding DNA: TGTGCCAGCAGTTCTCCTAATTCACCCCTCCACTTT.